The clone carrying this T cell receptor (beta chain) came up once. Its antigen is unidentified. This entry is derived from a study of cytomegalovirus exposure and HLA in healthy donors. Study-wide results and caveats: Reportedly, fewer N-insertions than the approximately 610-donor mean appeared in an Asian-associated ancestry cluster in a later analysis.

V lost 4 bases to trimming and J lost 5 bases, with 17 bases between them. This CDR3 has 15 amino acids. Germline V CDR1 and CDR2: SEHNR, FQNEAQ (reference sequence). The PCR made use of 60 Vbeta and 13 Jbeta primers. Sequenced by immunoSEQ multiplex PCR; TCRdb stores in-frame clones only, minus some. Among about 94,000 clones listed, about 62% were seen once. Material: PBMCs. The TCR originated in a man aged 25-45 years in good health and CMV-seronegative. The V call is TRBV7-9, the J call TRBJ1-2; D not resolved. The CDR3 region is CASSSSGLSGYGYTF. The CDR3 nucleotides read TGTGCCAGCAGCTCATCCGGCCTATCGGGGTATGGCTACACCTTC. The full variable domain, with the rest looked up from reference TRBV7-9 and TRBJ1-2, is DTGVSQNPRHKITKRGQNVTFRCDPISEHNRLYWYRQTLGQGPEFLTYFQNEAQLEKSRLLSDRFSAERPKGSFSTLEIQRTEQGDSAMYLCASSSSGLSGYGYTFGSGTRLTVV.